Listed below are T cell receptor beta chains from one sample, sequenced in a study of control samples from healthy donors and cancer patients. Sequenced by immunoSEQ multiplex PCR; TCRdb stores in-frame clones only, minus some. The sample includes 150,000 or so clones, around 90% seen only once; the top ten take less than 2%. The source material was blood. The receptors were sampled from a man between 18 and 35 years old in good health. Each CDR3 is given without its conserved first and last residue. For some rows the clone size is stated as once, few or many, or as a class when expanded; others skip it.

once	TRBV2	TRBJ2-6	14	ASSLSRTPGANVLT
NA	TRBV10-1	TRBJ2-3	12	AGTTLRTYDTQY
once	TRBV29-1	TRBJ1-2	9	SVEFFYGYT
NA	TRBV7-2	TRBJ1-5	16	ASSLLFAGGNSNQPQH
NA	TRBV6-5	TRBJ1-5	14	ASSYRWTGLGQPQH
NA	TRBV2	TRBJ1-4	13	ASSEVGGGWEKLF
NA	TRBV28	TRBJ2-7	12	ASSSQSGVGEQY
NA	TRBV3-1/TRBV3-2	TRBJ2-5	13	ASSHPYRAVKTQY
NA	TRBV19	TRBJ2-2	13	ASSIVYGNTGELF
NA	TRBV29-1	TRBJ1-1	10	SVSGGGTEAF
NA	TRBV29-1	TRBJ1-5	10	SVGEGNQPQH
NA	TRBV19	TRBJ1-1	11	ASSIWGSTEAF
NA	TRBV7-2	TRBJ2-7	11	ASSLTGGYEQY